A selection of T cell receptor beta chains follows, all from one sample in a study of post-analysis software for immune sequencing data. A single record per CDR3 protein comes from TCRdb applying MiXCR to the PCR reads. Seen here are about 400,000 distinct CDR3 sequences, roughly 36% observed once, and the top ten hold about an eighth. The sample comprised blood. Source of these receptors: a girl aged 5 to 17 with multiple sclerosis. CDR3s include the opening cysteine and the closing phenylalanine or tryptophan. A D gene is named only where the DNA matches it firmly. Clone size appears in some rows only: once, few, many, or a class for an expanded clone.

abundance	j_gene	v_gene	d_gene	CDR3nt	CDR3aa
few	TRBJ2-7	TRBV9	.	TGTGCCAGCAGCGTAGTTCCGGGGCCCTACGAGCAGTACTTC	CASSVVPGPYEQYF
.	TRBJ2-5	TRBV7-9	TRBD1	TGTGCCAGCAGCTTCGGGACAGGGCACCAAGAGACCCAGTACTTC	CASSFGTGHQETQYF
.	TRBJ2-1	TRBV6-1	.	TGTGCCAGCAGTGAAGATGGGGGTAACAATGAGCAGTTCTTC	CASSEDGGNNEQFF
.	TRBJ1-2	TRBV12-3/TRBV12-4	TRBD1	TGTGGCAGCAGTCCAGGACAGGCCGACCTTAACTATGGCTACACCTTC	CGSSPGQADLNYGYTF
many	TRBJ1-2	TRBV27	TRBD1	TGTGCCAGCAGTTCACTGACAGGGAACTATGGCTACACCTTC	CASSSLTGNYGYTF
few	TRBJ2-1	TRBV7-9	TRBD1	TGTGCCAGCAGCACCGGCCTGGGGGACAGGGGCTTCAATGAGCAGTTCTTC	CASSTGLGDRGFNEQFF
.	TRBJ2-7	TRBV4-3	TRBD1	TGCGCCAGCAGCCAAGAAAGAGGGACAGGGGTTGACGAGCAGTACTTC	CASSQERGTGVDEQYF
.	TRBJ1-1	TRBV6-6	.	TGTGCCAGCAGCCGTTCCCAGAACACTGAAGCTTTCTTT	CASSRSQNTEAFF
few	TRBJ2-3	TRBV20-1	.	TGCAGTGTGTTGGCAGATGGCACAGATACGCAGTATTTT	CSVLADGTDTQYF
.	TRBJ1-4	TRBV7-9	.	TGTGCCAGCAGCCCTGACGTAGATGAAAAACTGTTTTTT	CASSPDVDEKLFF
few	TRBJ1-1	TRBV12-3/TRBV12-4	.	TGTGCCAGCAGTCGATACCCTCGACGGATGAACACTGAAGCTTTCTTT	CASSRYPRRMNTEAFF
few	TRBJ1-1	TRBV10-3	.	TGTGCCATCAGTGATGCAGGGGCAGTGAACACTGAAGCTTTCTTT	CAISDAGAVNTEAFF
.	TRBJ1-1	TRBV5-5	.	TGTGCCAGCAGCTTGGAGGGTAGGGGCGCTGAAGCTTTCTTT	CASSLEGRGAEAFF
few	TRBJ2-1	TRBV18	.	TGTGCCAGCTCACCACTAGACAGCGCGGGGTCTGAGCAGTTCTTC	CASSPLDSAGSEQFF
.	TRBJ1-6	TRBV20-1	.	TGCAGTGCTAGTTTGGGTTTACGGGTTTCACCCCTCCACTTT	CSASLGLRVSPLHF
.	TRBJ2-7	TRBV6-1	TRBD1	TGTGCCAGCGACAGGGGGCCGAAGGGGGAGCAGTACTTC	CASDRGPKGEQYF
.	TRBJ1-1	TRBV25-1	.	TGTGCCAGCAGTGAATTGGGGGGATTGAACACTGAAGCTTTCTTT	CASSELGGLNTEAFF
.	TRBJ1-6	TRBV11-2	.	TGTGCCAGCCGACAATTCCCTAGTAGTGAGCATTCACCCCTCCACTTT	CASRQFPSSEHSPLHF
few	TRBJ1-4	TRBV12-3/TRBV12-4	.	TGTGCCAGCAGTCTGCTGGCCCCCCCAGGGGAACTGTTTTTT	CASSLLAPPGELFF
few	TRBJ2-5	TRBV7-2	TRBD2	TGTGCCAGCAGCCTTACGACTAGCGGGGGCCAAGAGACCCAGTACTTC	CASSLTTSGGQETQYF
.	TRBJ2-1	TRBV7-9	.	TGTGCCAGCAGCCGTGACTATCCGAATGAGCAGTTCTTC	CASSRDYPNEQFF
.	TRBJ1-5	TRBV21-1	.	TGTGCCAGCGACAGGGACAGGGGTAATCAGCCCCAGCATTTT	CASDRDRGNQPQHF
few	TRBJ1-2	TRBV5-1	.	TGCGCCAGCAGCCCCGGTTCTGGGGGCTATGGCTACACCTTC	CASSPGSGGYGYTF
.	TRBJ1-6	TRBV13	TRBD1	TGTGCCAGCAGCCTGACAGGGTGGGGCGATTCACCCCTCCACTTT	CASSLTGWGDSPLHF
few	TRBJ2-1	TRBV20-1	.	TGCAGTGCTAGAGACGGGAGAACTTGGGATGAGCAGTTCTTC	CSARDGRTWDEQFF
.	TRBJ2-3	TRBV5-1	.	TGCGCCAGCAGCTTGGAAACAGCTCCAGATACGCAGTATTTT	CASSLETAPDTQYF
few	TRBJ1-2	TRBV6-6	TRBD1	TGTGCCAGCAGCAACCCCTTAAGACAGGGGCGGTATGGCTACACCTTC	CASSNPLRQGRYGYTF
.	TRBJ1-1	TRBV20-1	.	TGCAGTGCTAGAGATGCGCGGACAGACCGACCTGAAGCTTTCTTT	CSARDARTDRPEAFF
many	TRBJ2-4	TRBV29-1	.	TGCAGCGTTGAGGCCGGAGCCAAAAACATTCAGTACTTC	CSVEAGAKNIQYF
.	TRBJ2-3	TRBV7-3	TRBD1	TGTGTCAGCAGCTTACAGGGGGCAGATACGCAGTATTTT	CVSSLQGADTQYF